A few counts support the clone carrying this TCR beta chain. The antigen remains unidentified. The germline CDR1 and CDR2 sequences are SGHRS and YFSETQ. CDR3 length: 15 residues. After removal of 0 bases from V and 3 bases from J, the junction contained 5 bases not matched to a gene. This record belongs to a study of CD8 T cells in ankylosing spondylitis. The study, taken as a whole, reports: Ankylosing spondylitis blood appeared to be characterized by a TCR beta motif of roughly eight highly homologous variants.

One entry per CDR3 protein results from TCRdb running MiXCR on the 5' RACE reads. Of 350,000 to 550,000 distinct CDR3 sequences listed, about 24% are singletons. This TCR was recovered from a male donor with ankylosing spondylitis. The sequenced material came from blood, either unsorted or a sorted T cell fraction (not recorded which). V is TRBV5-1 and J is TRBJ2-7; 8 bases are a match to TRBD1. CDR3 DNA: TGCGCCAGCAGCTTGGCTGGGACAGGACTCTACGAGCAGTACTTC. Translated: CASSLAGTGLYEQYF.